Below, 22 T cell receptor beta chains from the same sample are listed, as sequenced in a study of identical twins (dated by TCRdb to 2016 to 2017). Library method: 5' RACE. Sequencer: Illumina HiSeq 2000. The public reads were run again by TCRdb, first through fastp at Q25 and then through MiXCR, and only productive beta chains were kept. Under each unique CDR3 protein, matching rows form one entry showing the most common genes and DNA. In this sample the table shows 600,000 to 700,000 distinct CDR3 sequences, 21% of which occur a single time. In total, the top ten clones hold approximately 4.5% of the sample. These data are also associated with another study on T cells expressing NK-cell markers.

The sample was PBMCs. The receptor set was obtained from a young woman in good health.

As for this clonotype: One junction end does not reproduce the germline sequence, and a read error may be involved. The CDR3 here is CASSLSSLGQETQYF. CDR3 nucleotides: TGTGCTAGCAGCTTAAGCTCACTAGGCCAAGAGACCCAGTACTTC. The genes are TRBV7-7 and TRBJ2-5; D is possibly TRBD2 (5 bases). Germline V gives CDR1 SSHAT, CDR2 FNYEAQ (reference sequence). CDR3 length: 15 residues.

The rearrangement joins TRBV5-1 to TRBJ1-2, with TRBD1 identical over 9 bases. Germline CDR1 SGHRS, CDR2 YFSETQ. V shed 4 bases, J shed 7 bases, and the junction held 8 bases outside the gene matches. The CDR3 has 14 residues. For the CDR3, the DNA is TGCGCCAGCAGCCCCCTGACAGGGGGTAGTGGCTACACCTTC. Translation gives CASSPLTGGSGYTF.

V and J are TRBV11-2 and TRBJ2-3, with no clear D. Trimming took 1 base from V and 0 from J, leaving 11 bases between them. This CDR3 has 16 residues. Germline-derived CDR1 and CDR2 are SGHAT and FQNNGV. CDR3 in DNA: TGTGCCAGCAGCTTAGCGCGCGTAGGGAGCACAGATACGCAGTATTTT. It codes for CASSLARVGSTDTQYF.

V usage is TRBV7-2 and J usage is TRBJ2-1, with D perhaps TRBD1 (5 bases). CDR3 length: 15 residues. V was shortened by 6 bases and J by 6 bases, with 18 bases between the two germline ends. The V gene's germline CDR1 is SGHTA and CDR2 FQGNSA. CDR3: CASSRSPRALNEQFF. CDR3 nucleotide sequence: TGTGCCAGCAGTCGCAGCCCCAGGGCCCTCAATGAGCAGTTCTTC.

The V and J genes are TRBV4-3 and TRBJ1-5, with D possibly TRBD1 on 5 matching bases. Germline CDR1 is LGHNA and CDR2 is YSLEER. The CDR3 totals 14 residues. Deletions cut 4 bases from V and 5 bases from J, with 12 bases between. DNA of the CDR3: TGCGCCAGCAGCCTGGGACTGGGGGATCAGCCCCAGCATTTT. This gives the protein CASSLGLGDQPQHF.

The V gene is TRBV30, the J gene TRBJ2-7; possible D gene TRBD2, 6 bases. Between the trimmed V and J ends, which lost 1 base and 4 bases, there was a span of 20 bases. The CDR3 contains 16 residues. Germline V gene data show CDR1 as GTSNPN and CDR2 as SVGIG (reference sequence). CDR3 coding DNA: TGTGCCTGGAGTGCAGGAGGGCTCCATTTGAGGTACGAGCAGTACTTC. It yields the protein CAWSAGGLHLRYEQYF.

This clonotype was recorded a few times. The chain joins TRBV6-2 or TRBV6-3 to TRBJ2-1; D possibly corresponds to TRBD2 (6 bases). Germline V gene data show CDR1 as MNHEY and CDR2 as SVGEGT. The CDR3 contains 16 residues. V was clipped by 6 bases and J by 7 bases, with 22 bases between them. In DNA, the CDR3 is TGTGCCAGCAGCCCTCCCCCGGGAGCTCCGCGGAATGAGCAGTTCTTC. Protein product: CASSPPPGAPRNEQFF.

This clonotype was seen a few times. The chain uses TRBV27 and TRBJ2-7, with TRBD2 as a possible D gene (5 bases). CDR3 size: 15 residues. V lost 8 bases, J lost 3 bases, and 20 bases lay in between. Germline V gene data show CDR1 as MNHEY and CDR2 as SMNVEV (reference sequence). CDR3 sequence reads: CASGSPSGSRYEQYF. DNA for the CDR3: TGTGCCAGCGGGTCCCCGAGTGGGAGTCGCTACGAGCAGTACTTC.

This clonotype was found many times. V is TRBV12-3 or TRBV12-4 and J is TRBJ2-1; TRBD2 might be the D (6 bases). The CDR3 totals 15 residues. V gave up 0 bases and J gave up 9 bases, with 15 bases separating them. The CDR3 is CASSLALAGTSEQFF. The CDR3, as DNA: TGTGCCAGCAGTTTAGCGCTGGCGGGAACAAGTGAGCAGTTCTTC.

CDR3 nucleotides: TGCAGCGTTGTCTGGGACAAGGGCGAGCAGTACTTC. This codes for CSVVWDKGEQYF. This chain uses TRBV29-1 with TRBJ2-7; weak D call: TRBD1 (6 bases). This CDR3 is 12 amino acids long. Deletions cut 4 bases from V and 6 bases from J, with 13 bases between. Germline V gives CDR1 SQVTM, CDR2 ANQGSEA.

This clonotype has just a few counts. The CDR3 loop is CASRYGGYEQYF. DNA of the CDR3: TGTGCCAGCAGATACGGGGGATACGAGCAGTACTTC. The V and J genes are TRBV5-6 and TRBJ2-7; maybe TRBD2 (6 bases). The germline gives CDR1 SGHDT, CDR2 YYEEEE. Trimming stripped 5 bases from V and 4 bases from J, with 10 bases between. The CDR3 is 12 residues long.

This clonotype was observed a few times. This chain joins TRBV5-1 and TRBJ1-1; 7 positions match TRBD1. Germline values: CDR1 SGHRS, CDR2 YFSETQ. CDR3 length equals 17 residues. J was trimmed by 0 bases and V by 4 bases; bases with no gene match: 12. CDR3 residues: CASSITTGNMVNTEAFF. The CDR3 nucleotides read TGCGCCAGCAGCATCACGACAGGGAATATGGTGAACACTGAAGCTTTCTTT.

The CDR3 region has the DNA TGTGCCAGCATAGGACCTAACAATGAGCAGTTCTTC. Encoded protein: CASIGPNNEQFF. This chain connects TRBV12-3 or TRBV12-4 to TRBJ2-1; D remains ambiguous. Trimming left V 7 bases short and J 5 bases short, with 9 bases between. The CDR3 has 12 amino acids.

This clonotype was seen a handful of times. The V call is TRBV7-2, the J call TRBJ2-1, with D maybe TRBD2 (6 bases). The germline CDR1 and CDR2 sequences are SGHTA and FQGNSA. This CDR3 is 17 amino acids long. V lost 5 bases to trimming and J lost 8 bases, with 25 bases between them. CDR3 loop: CASSLPGLIRERDEQFF. CDR3 in DNA: TGTGCCAGCAGCCTACCGGGACTGATTCGTGAGCGAGATGAGCAGTTCTTC.

This clonotype was detected only once. V usage is TRBV5-1 and J usage is TRBJ2-3; 8 bases match TRBD2. V lost 4 bases and J lost 4; bases outside the gene matches: 11. CDR3 size: 16 residues. Germline lookup yields CDR1 SGHRS and CDR2 YFSETQ. CDR3 residues: CASSIQGAGVADTQYF. The CDR3 coding sequence is TGCGCCAGCAGCATTCAGGGAGCGGGAGTTGCAGATACGCAGTATTTT.

This clonotype was counted only a few times. V usage is TRBV11-3 and J usage is TRBJ1-2, with 8 positions matching TRBD1. The V gene's germline CDR1 is SGHNT and CDR2 YENEEA. With V trimmed by 3 bases and J by 7 bases, 7 bases remained unmatched. CDR3 length equals 14 residues. The chain's CDR3 is CASSFPDRERGYTF. DNA for the CDR3: TGTGCCAGCAGCTTCCCGGACAGGGAGCGTGGCTACACCTTC.

At least ten counts were recorded for this clonotype. V usage is TRBV20-1 and J usage is TRBJ2-7; 9 nucleotides line up with TRBD2. Trimming cost V 5 bases and J 7 bases; bases outside gene matches: 9. The CDR3 spans 13 residues. Germline V gene data show CDR1 as DFQATT and CDR2 as SNEGSKA (reference sequence). The DNA for the CDR3 is TGCAGTGCTTGGATAGCGGGAGAGACGGAGCAGTACTTC. This gives the protein CSAWIAGETEQYF.

This chain connects TRBV5-1 to TRBJ2-1; TRBD2 matches 16 bases. The CDR3 consists of 16 residues. From germline, CDR1 is SGHRS and CDR2 YFSETQ. V lost 4 bases and J lost 8; bases outside the gene matches: 6. CDR3: CASSPGTSGGADEQFF. DNA of the CDR3: TGCGCCAGCAGCCCAGGGACTAGCGGGGGGGCAGATGAGCAGTTCTTC.

The chain uses TRBV2 and TRBJ2-1; TRBD1 or TRBD2 may be the D gene (6 bases each). Trimming took off 7 bases at V and 8 bases at J, with 12 bases between the two ends. The germline V gene has CDR1 SNHLY and CDR2 FYNNEI. This CDR3 is 12 amino acids long. The CDR3 DNA reads TGTGCCAGCAAGGGGGGATCCCATGAGCAGTTCTTC. It codes for CASKGGSHEQFF.

The V call is TRBV5-1, the J call TRBJ1-1; a possible D gene is TRBD1 (6 bases). The germline V and J ends were trimmed by 6 bases and 3 bases, with 12 bases remaining between them. CDR3 length equals 13 residues. CDR1 and CDR2 (germline): SGHRS, YFSETQ. CDR3 region: CASNRGADTEAFF. The CDR3 DNA reads TGCGCCAGCAATCGGGGGGCAGACACTGAAGCTTTCTTT.

The chain links TRBV12-3 or TRBV12-4 to TRBJ1-1; possible D gene TRBD1, 5 bases. CDR3 length: 13 residues. Trimming cost V 2 bases and J 6 bases, with 10 bases left between them. The CDR3 DNA is TGTGCCAGCAGTTTAACTGAAGGGGCTGAAGCTTTCTTT. As protein: CASSLTEGAEAFF.

The chain uses TRBV20-1 and TRBJ2-7; 15 bases fit TRBD2. Germline V gene lookup returns CDR1 DFQATT and CDR2 SNEGSKA (reference sequence). V lost 1 base and J lost 5; bases outside the gene matches: 6. The CDR3 spans 16 residues. The CDR3: CSARGGTSGRIHEQYF. Here the CDR3 DNA reads TGCAGTGCTAGAGGGGGGACTAGCGGGAGGATCCACGAGCAGTACTTC.